The clone carrying this T cell receptor beta chain was detected only a few times. Its matching antigen is unknown. Presence of unique molecular identifiers characterized the TCR beta cDNA libraries. Each sample of roughly 0.95 to 10 million input T cells yielded about 500,000 cDNA molecules, so each molecule approximated one T cell. TCRdb itself ran the PCR reads through MiXCR, one entry per CDR3 protein. The profile shows hundreds of thousands of distinct CDR3 sequences, around 40% of them singletons. This record comes from a study of post-analysis software for immune sequencing data. Across the study: Courses of disease covered relapsing-remitting, secondary progressive and progressive-relapsing multiple sclerosis.

Study findings and constraints: Compared with controls, patients had more of roughly 5 TRBV segments, including TRBV5-6, TRBV5-1 and TRBV20-1. Co-batched samples clustered tightly together by F measure. There was significantly lower normalized Chao1 diversity in multiple sclerosis patients than in controls.

This CDR3 contains 13 residues. V was shortened by 4 bases and J by 4 bases, with 10 bases between the two germline ends. Material: blood. This TCR derives from a girl aged 10-17 years with multiple sclerosis. This chain uses TRBV12-3 or TRBV12-4 with TRBJ1-1; tentative D call: TRBD1 (6 bases). The CDR3 spells CASSSTGGTEAFF. The CDR3 coding sequence is TGTGCCAGCAGTTCGACAGGCGGCACTGAAGCTTTCTTT.